A single sample is the source of the 20 T cell receptor beta chains below, sequenced in a study of human T cells and chemical hapten exposure. The total RNA was obtained from whole blood that was not fractionated. In TCRdb, the 5' RACE reads were re-called with MiXCR into one record per CDR3 protein. The data contain 80,000 or so distinct CDR3 sequences, approximately 15% of them seen just once; the ten biggest clones take up under 7.5%. The receptors were sampled from a female donor in good health.

This clonotype was counted once. For the CDR3, the DNA is TGCGCCAGCAGCCAAGCAGCAGGGGAGGCTTTCTTT. Amino acid sequence: CASSQAAGEAFF. The chain links TRBV4-1 to TRBJ1-1; possibly TRBD1 for D (6 bases). The V end was cut by 1 base, the J end by 11 bases, with 11 bases between. Germline V lookup: CDR1 MGHRA, CDR2 YSYEKL. The CDR3 is 12 residues long.

In its sample, this clonotype was seen a few times. The chain has TRBV6-5 and TRBJ1-1; a possible D gene is TRBD1 (5 bases). The CDR3 runs to 15 residues. Germline-derived CDR1 and CDR2 are MNHEY and SVGAGI. The germline V and J ends were trimmed by 2 bases and 2 bases, with 12 bases remaining between them. The CDR3 nucleotides are TGTGCCAGCAGTTACGCCCCGACAGTTAACACTGAAGCTTTCTTT. Its translation is CASSYAPTVNTEAFF.

The sample holds a few counts of this clonotype. This chain links TRBV19 with TRBJ2-3, with 7 nucleotides matching TRBD1. Germline V gene data show CDR1 as LNHDA and CDR2 as SQIVND (reference sequence). The CDR3 loop spans 14 amino acids. The V and J ends lost 9 bases and 3 bases, in that order; junction bases with no gene match: 9. CDR3: CASRWDRQTDTQYF. As DNA, the CDR3 is TGTGCCAGCAGGTGGGACAGACAAACAGATACGCAGTATTTT.

This clonotype was counted a few times. The rearrangement links TRBV5-4 to TRBJ1-1, with a possible D match to TRBD1 (6 bases). V was shortened by 3 bases and J by 2 bases, with 14 bases between the two germline ends. CDR3 length equals 15 residues. The germline V gene encodes CDR1 SGHNT and CDR2 YYREEE (reference sequence). The CDR3: CASSSRTATNTEAFF. Written as DNA, the CDR3 is TGTGCCAGCAGCTCGAGGACAGCGACCAACACTGAAGCTTTCTTT.

The chain recombines TRBV6-5 with TRBJ2-1; 7 bases fit TRBD1. Trimming at V came to 2 bases and at J to 3 bases, leaving 10 bases not matched to a gene. Germline CDR1 and CDR2: MNHEY and SVGAGI. This CDR3 has 17 residues. The CDR3 sequence: CASSYGTGTVLYNEQFF. The CDR3 nucleotides read TGTGCCAGCAGTTACGGAACCGGGACAGTCCTCTACAATGAGCAGTTCTTC.

The chain is built from TRBV29-1 and TRBJ1-1; no reliable D call. The germline gives CDR1 SQVTM, CDR2 ANQGSEA. The V and J ends lost 3 bases and 10 bases respectively, with 15 bases between them. This CDR3 has 12 amino acids. CDR3 protein: CSVEIISSGAFF. The DNA for the CDR3 is TGCAGCGTTGAGATTATTTCTTCGGGAGCTTTCTTT.

This clonotype was counted between two and nine times. The chain carries TRBV25-1 and TRBJ2-5, with a possible D match to TRBD2 (6 bases). The CDR3 length is 14 residues. Germline V CDR1 and CDR2: MGHDK, SYGVNS. Trimming took off 4 bases at V and 0 bases at J, with 9 bases between the two ends. The CDR3 nucleotides read TGTGCCAGCAGTGGACGGGACTACCAAGAGACCCAGTACTTC. Its translation is CASSGRDYQETQYF.

CDR3 in DNA: TGTGCCAGCAGCGTAGAAGAGCAGTTCCTTTATGGCTACACCTTC. Its translation: CASSVEEQFLYGYTF. The chain uses TRBV9 and TRBJ1-2; D is undetermined. The CDR3 is made up of 15 amino acids. Germline V gene data show CDR1 as SGDLS and CDR2 as YYNGEE. Trimming removed 0 bases at V and 5 bases at J, with 14 bases between.

This clonotype was detected only a few times. This rearrangement joins TRBV20-1 to TRBJ1-5; D gene unclear. CDR3 length: 12 residues. Per the germline V gene, CDR1 is DFQATT and CDR2 is SNEGSKA (reference sequence). The V end was cut by 3 bases, the J end by 3 bases, with 6 bases between. CDR3 residues: CSARAFNQPQHF. DNA for the CDR3: TGCAGTGCTAGGGCCTTCAATCAGCCCCAGCATTTT.

The rearrangement uses TRBV18 and TRBJ2-4, with D possibly TRBD2 on 7 matching bases. Trimming took off 2 bases at V and 6 bases at J, with 14 bases between the two ends. This CDR3 spans 15 amino acids. The germline V gene encodes CDR1 KGHSH and CDR2 LQKENI. CDR3: CASSPSGGQGNIQYF. The CDR3 DNA reads as TGTGCCAGCTCACCATCCGGGGGGCAAGGAAACATTCAGTACTTC.

In its sample, this clonotype was seen a few times. The chain combines TRBV10-2 with TRBJ1-1; D perhaps matches TRBD1 (5 bases). Trimming cost V 0 bases and J 6 bases, with 8 bases left between them. The CDR3 runs 13 residues. Germline V gene data show CDR1 as WSHSY and CDR2 as SAAADI. The CDR3 region has the DNA TGCGCCAGCAGTGAGTCGGAGGGGTCTGAAGCTTTCTTT. Its protein product is CASSESEGSEAFF.

In its sample, this clonotype was seen a few times. The gene calls are TRBV4-2 and TRBJ2-2; 8 positions match TRBD2. V gave up 1 base and J gave up 4 bases; unmatched junction bases: 5. Germline V lookup: CDR1 LGHNA, CDR2 YNFKEQ. This CDR3 contains 16 residues. The CDR3: CASSQVSGRSTGELFF. CDR3 sequence (DNA): TGTGCCAGCAGCCAAGTAAGCGGGAGAAGCACCGGGGAGCTGTTTTTT.

This clonotype has only a few counts. The chain has TRBV6-1 and TRBJ1-2, with D possibly being TRBD1 (5 bases). Germline-derived CDR1 and CDR2 are MNHNS and SASEGT. With 1 base removed from V and 12 bases from J, the gap between germline ends came to 12 bases. This CDR3 spans 12 amino acids. The CDR3 sequence: CASSEGGEQNTF. The DNA of the CDR3 is TGTGCCAGCAGTGAAGGAGGGGAACAGAACACCTTC.

This clonotype was counted ten times or more. The rearrangement links TRBV4-3 to TRBJ2-3; TRBD1 matches at 8 bases. This CDR3 is 18 amino acids long. Germline V gene data show CDR1 as LGHNA and CDR2 as YSLEER. V was pared by 0 bases and J by 5 bases, with 13 bases of the junction left unmatched. CDR3 amino acids: CASSQDRNPGQEGDTQYF. The DNA of the CDR3 is TGCGCCAGCAGCCAAGACCGAAACCCGGGACAGGAGGGAGATACGCAGTATTTT.

This chain links TRBV10-3 with TRBJ1-1; 11 positions match TRBD1. The CDR3 contains 14 residues. The germline V gene encodes CDR1 ENHRY and CDR2 SYGVKD. V dropped 6 bases and J dropped 5; count of bases not matched to a gene: 5. CDR3 in amino acids: CAIRPGQGGTEAFF. CDR3 coding DNA: TGTGCCATCAGGCCGGGACAGGGGGGGACTGAAGCTTTCTTT.

The chain carries TRBV7-6 and TRBJ1-4; 7 bases fit TRBD1. The length of the CDR3 is 14 residues. V was pared by 3 bases and J by 8 bases, with 6 bases of the junction left unmatched. Germline V CDR1 and CDR2: SGHVS, FNYEAQ. The CDR3 sequence is CASSLFAGGEKLFF. The DNA for the CDR3 is TGTGCCAGCAGCTTGTTTGCAGGGGGAGAAAAACTGTTTTTT.

This clonotype was observed a few times. In DNA, the CDR3 is TGTGCCAGCAGCTTTGGGACAAAGCTCTACGAGCAGTACTTC. As protein: CASSFGTKLYEQYF. This chain links TRBV3-1 with TRBJ2-7, with D possibly being TRBD1 (6 bases). Trimming took off 5 bases at V and 3 bases at J, with 14 bases between the two ends. Per germline, CDR1 LGHDT and CDR2 YNNKEL (reference sequence). The CDR3 spans 14 residues.

The V and J genes are TRBV24-1 and TRBJ2-2, with D hard to call. This CDR3 has 14 amino acids. The V gene lost 10 bases and the J gene lost 1 base, with 12 bases spanning the gap. Germline V gene data show CDR1 as KGHDR and CDR2 as SFDVKD. CDR3 residues: CATSLDLNTGELFF. The CDR3 DNA is TGTGCCACTAGTCTCGACTTGAACACCGGGGAGCTGTTTTTT.

The J gene is TRBJ2-7, the V gene TRBV5-4; 9 nucleotides match TRBD2. The CDR3 loop spans 16 amino acids. The V gene's germline CDR1 is SGHNT and CDR2 YYREEE (reference sequence). J was trimmed by 1 base and V by 4 bases; bases with no gene match: 9. CDR3 protein: CASSATSGRRSYEQYF. Here the CDR3 DNA reads TGTGCCAGCAGCGCGACTAGCGGTAGAAGGTCCTACGAGCAGTACTTC.

The J gene is TRBJ1-1, the V gene TRBV6-1, with D uncertain. The CDR3 is made up of 15 amino acids. Deletions cut 6 bases from V and 3 bases from J, with 17 bases between. The germline V gene has CDR1 MNHNS and CDR2 SASEGT. The CDR3 loop reads CASSPEGTVYTEAFF. The CDR3 DNA is TGTGCCAGCAGCCCCGAAGGTACGGTATACACTGAAGCTTTCTTT.